These 14 T cell receptor beta chains originate from one sample sequenced in a study of shared T cell receptors in the human thymus. Repertoires were generated with immunoSEQ multiplex PCR, while TCRdb's copy carries only in-frame clones and drops some. Among hundreds of thousands of clones listed, about 89% were seen once. This sample was shared with a second study, whose subject was human thymus T cells.

The sequencing input was thymocytes. The receptors here all came from a boy under three years old with a congenital heart defect.

The J gene is TRBJ1-4, the V gene TRBV18; 9 bases align to TRBD1. Germline lookup yields CDR1 KGHSH and CDR2 LQKENI. V was clipped by 2 bases and J by 0 bases; unmatched bases: 4. CDR3 length equals 17 residues. In DNA, the CDR3 is TGTGCCAGCTCACCAGCGGGACAGGGAGCAACTAATGAAAAACTGTTTTTT. Encoded protein: CASSPAGQGATNEKLFF.

The DNA of the CDR3 is TGTGCCAGCAGCTTCAGGGGTAGCGGGAGATGGTACGAGCAGTACTTC. It translates to CASSFRGSGRWYEQYF. The rearrangement links TRBV5-4 to TRBJ2-7; 9 bases match TRBD2. Germline V gene sequence: CDR1 SGHNT, CDR2 YYREEE (reference sequence). The junction had 10 bases not matched to a gene; V was cut back by 2 bases and J by 4 bases. The CDR3 consists of 16 residues. Full variable domain (outside the CDR3, taken from reference TRBV5-4 and TRBJ2-7): ETGVTQSPTHLIKTRGQQVTLRCSSQSGHNTVSWYQQALGQGPQFIFQYYREEENGRGNFPPRFSGLQFPNYSSELNVNALELDDSALYLCASSFRGSGRWYEQYFGPGTRLTVT.

V and J are TRBV6-1 and TRBJ2-7, with 13 bases that match TRBD2. Germline V gene data show CDR1 as MNHNS and CDR2 as SASEGT. V lost 3 bases and J lost 0; bases outside the gene matches: 2. CDR3 size: 16 residues. The CDR3 DNA reads TGTGCCAGCAGTGAGGGACTAGCGGGGAACTCCTACGAGCAGTACTTC. Encoded protein: CASSEGLAGNSYEQYF.

The chain is built from TRBV4-2 and TRBJ1-3; D unresolved. Trimming stripped 1 base from V and 0 bases from J, with 10 bases between. The CDR3 has 16 amino acids. The germline gives CDR1 LGHNA, CDR2 YNFKEQ. CDR3 bases: TGTGCCAGCAGCCAAGTAGTAGTCACCTCTGGAAACACCATATATTTT. It specifies CASSQVVVTSGNTIYF.

This chain links TRBV28 with TRBJ2-3; 7 bases align to TRBD2. CDR1 is MDHEN and CDR2 is SYDVKM in the germline V gene. The CDR3 totals 16 residues. V lost 2 bases, J lost 6 bases, and 11 bases stayed unmatched. CDR3 residues: CASSLIRLACRDTQYF. The CDR3 region has the DNA TGTGCCAGCAGTTTAATAAGACTAGCTTGTCGGGATACGCAGTATTTT. The full variable domain, its missing parts supplied by reference TRBV28 and TRBJ2-3, is DVKVTQSSRYLVKRTGEKVFLECVQDMDHENMFWYRQDPGLGLRLIYFSYDVKMKEKGDIPEGYSVSREKKERFSLILESASTNQTSMYLCASSLIRLACRDTQYFGPGTRLTVL.

The chain carries TRBV10-3 and TRBJ1-2; perhaps TRBD1 as D (5 bases). Trimming removed 6 bases from V and 0 bases from J, with 11 bases in between. Germline values: CDR1 ENHRY, CDR2 SYGVKD. The CDR3 covers 14 residues. The CDR3 DNA is TGTGCCATCAGAGGGGCGGAACCTAACTATGGCTACACCTTC. Translating gives CAIRGAEPNYGYTF.

The chain carries TRBV19 and TRBJ2-7, with 9 bases fitting TRBD1. The CDR3 is 15 amino acids. The germline V gene has CDR1 LNHDA and CDR2 SQIVND (reference sequence). The V gene end was trimmed by 5 bases and the J gene end by 4 bases; junction bases not matched to a gene: 9. The CDR3: CASSPNGTGHYEQYF. In nucleotides, the CDR3 is TGTGCCAGTAGTCCCAACGGGACAGGGCATTACGAGCAGTACTTC.

This clone was seen once. The rearrangement uses TRBV7-2 and TRBJ2-2; 8 bases align to TRBD2. CDR3 size: 18 residues. The junction had 11 bases not matched to a gene; V was cut back by 2 bases and J by 3 bases. Germline CDR1 SGHTA, CDR2 FQGNSA. The CDR3 protein is CASSLFPAGAVDTGELFF. The CDR3 DNA is TGTGCCAGCAGCTTATTCCCAGCGGGAGCCGTTGACACCGGGGAGCTGTTTTTT.

The chain joins TRBV29-1 to TRBJ2-5; 9 bases line up with TRBD2. The V and J ends lost 2 bases and 6 bases, in that order; junction bases with no gene match: 7. The CDR3 consists of 14 residues. Germline CDR1 SQVTM, CDR2 ANQGSEA. In DNA form, the CDR3 reads TGCAGCGTTGAAAGGCGGGAGGGCCCGAAGACCCAGTACTTC. The encoded protein is CSVERREGPKTQYF.

The chain uses TRBV4-3 and TRBJ1-5, with D possibly TRBD1 on 5 matching bases. The CDR3 has 16 amino acids. V lost 3 bases to trimming and J lost 1 base, with 13 bases between them. Germline V gene sequence: CDR1 LGHNA, CDR2 YSLEER. This chain's CDR3 is CASSQVFGGSNQPQHF. Here the CDR3 DNA reads TGCGCCAGCAGCCAGGTTTTCGGGGGAAGCAATCAGCCCCAGCATTTT.

The chain combines TRBV9 with TRBJ2-1; TRBD2 agrees at 8 bases. The CDR3 totals 15 residues. The germline gives CDR1 SGDLS, CDR2 YYNGEE. J was trimmed by 5 bases and V by 3 bases; bases with no gene match: 7. The CDR3 nucleotides are TGTGCCAGCAGCGGAGGACTAGCCCGAGACAATGAGCAGTTCTTC. Protein sequence: CASSGGLARDNEQFF. The whole variable domain, filled in from reference TRBV9 and TRBJ2-1, reads DSGVTQTPKHLITATGQRVTLRCSPRSGDLSVYWYQQSLDQGLQFLIQYYNGEERAKGNILERFSAQQFPDLHSELNLSSLELGDSALYFCASSGGLARDNEQFFGPGTRLTVL.

The rearrangement uses TRBV28 and TRBJ1-1; TRBD1 agrees at 7 bases. V lost 6 bases to trimming and J lost 7 bases; unmatched junction nucleotides: 17. This CDR3 is built from 16 residues. Germline V gene sequence: CDR1 MDHEN, CDR2 SYDVKM. CDR3 amino acids: CASRSYLGQRVSEAFF. DNA of the CDR3: TGTGCCAGCAGATCTTACCTGGGACAGCGGGTAAGTGAAGCTTTCTTT.

The chain has TRBV29-1 and TRBJ2-1; tentative D call: TRBD2 (6 bases). Germline assignment: CDR1 SQVTM and CDR2 ANQGSEA. This CDR3 has 11 residues. V lost 6 bases and J 5 bases, leaving 8 bases between the germline ends. The CDR3 DNA reads TGCAGCGTCGGGGGAAACAATGAGCAGTTCTTC. Encoded protein: CSVGGNNEQFF.

This sequence joins TRBV7-9 and TRBJ1-1; D remains ambiguous. The V end lost 4 bases, the J end lost 3 bases, and 6 bases lay between the germline ends. This CDR3 comprises 12 residues. Germline V gene data show CDR1 as SEHNR and CDR2 as FQNEAQ (reference sequence). CDR3 nucleotides: TGTGCCAGCAGCTCTATGGACACTGAAGCTTTCTTT. This translates into CASSSMDTEAFF.